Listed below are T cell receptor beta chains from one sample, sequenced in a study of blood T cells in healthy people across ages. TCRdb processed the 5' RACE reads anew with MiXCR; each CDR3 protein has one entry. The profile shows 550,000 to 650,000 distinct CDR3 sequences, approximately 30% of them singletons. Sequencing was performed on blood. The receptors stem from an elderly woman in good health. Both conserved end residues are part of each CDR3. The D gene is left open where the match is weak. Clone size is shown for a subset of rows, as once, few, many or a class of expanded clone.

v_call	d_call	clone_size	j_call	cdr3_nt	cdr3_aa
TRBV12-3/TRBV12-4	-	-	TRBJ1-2	TGTGCCAGCAGTTTATGGTTCTATGGCTACACCTTC	CASSLWFYGYTF
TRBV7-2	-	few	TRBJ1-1	TGTGCCAGCAGCTTGGGTTCTGGCACGTATGCCACTGAAGCTTTCTTT	CASSLGSGTYATEAFF
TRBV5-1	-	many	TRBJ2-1	TGCGCCAGCAGCCCCGGGGTGGGGGATGAGCAGTTCTTC	CASSPGVGDEQFF
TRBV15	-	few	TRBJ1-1	TGTGCCACCAGCAGAGAGGGCATGAGGGGCACTGAAGCTTTCTTT	CATSREGMRGTEAFF
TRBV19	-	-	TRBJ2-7	TGTGCCAGTAGTATGGTATTCGGGCGTTACGAGCAGTACTTC	CASSMVFGRYEQYF
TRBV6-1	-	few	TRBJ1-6	TGTGCCAGCAGTAGCACGTATAATCCACCCCTCCACTTT	CASSSTYNPPLHF
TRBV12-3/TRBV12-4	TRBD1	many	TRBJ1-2	TGTGCCAGCAGTCACGGGACAGGTACGATGGATGGCTACACCTTC	CASSHGTGTMDGYTF
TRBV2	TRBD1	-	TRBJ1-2	TGTGCCAGCAGTACGGGCAGGGGGCCTGGCTACACCTTC	CASSTGRGPGYTF
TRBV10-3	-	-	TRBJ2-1	TGTGCCATCAGTGCGGAACAGCCTAGCTCCTACAATGAGCAGTTCTTC	CAISAEQPSSYNEQFF
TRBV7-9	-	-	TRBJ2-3	TGTGCCAGCAGCTCAGACCGGACAGCTAGCACAGATACGCAGTATTTT	CASSSDRTASTDTQYF
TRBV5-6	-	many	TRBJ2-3	TGTGCCAGCAGCCGGGAAGTGTCCGATACGCAGTATTTT	CASSREVSDTQYF
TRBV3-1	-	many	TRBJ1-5	TGTGCCAGCAGCCAGGGCCCTTATAGCAATCAGCCCCAGCATTTT	CASSQGPYSNQPQHF
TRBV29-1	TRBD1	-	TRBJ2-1	TGCAGCGTTGAATACAGGGGGATCAATGAGCAGTTCTTC	CSVEYRGINEQFF
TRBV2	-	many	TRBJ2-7	TGTGCCACCTCTACGGGGGCTGCCTACGAGCAGTACTTC	CATSTGAAYEQYF
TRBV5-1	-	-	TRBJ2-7	TGCGCCAGCAGCTCCGGGACTCGGGCCTACGAGCAGTACTTC	CASSSGTRAYEQYF
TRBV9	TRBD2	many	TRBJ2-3	TGTGCCAGCAGCGTCGAGGCGGGGGCAGATACGCAGTATTTT	CASSVEAGADTQYF
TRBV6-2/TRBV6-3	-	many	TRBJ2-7	TGTGCCAGCACTCTATTCGGGGGTAGCTACGAGCAGTACTTC	CASTLFGGSYEQYF
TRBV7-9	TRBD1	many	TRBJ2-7	TGTGCCAGCAGCTTAGGGGGACAGCGTTACGAGCAGTACTTC	CASSLGGQRYEQYF
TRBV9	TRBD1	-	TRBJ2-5	TGTGCCAGCAGCTTTGGGACAGGGGGCTCCTACAAGCAGTACTTC	CASSFGTGGSYKQYF
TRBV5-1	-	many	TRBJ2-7	TGCGCCAGCAGCCTAGGGGGGGGGACAGACTCCTACGAGCAGTACTTC	CASSLGGGTDSYEQYF
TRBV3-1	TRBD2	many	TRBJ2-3	TGTGCCAGCACCGAGACAACTAGCGGGGCAGATACGCAGTATTTT	CASTETTSGADTQYF
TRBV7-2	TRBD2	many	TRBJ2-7	TGTGCCAGCAGCCTAGCGGATCTCTACGAGCAGTACTTC	CASSLADLYEQYF
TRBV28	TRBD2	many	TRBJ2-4	TGTGCCAGCCTGGGTGCGGGGGGCATTCAGTACTTC	CASLGAGGIQYF
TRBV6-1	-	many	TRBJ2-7	TGTGCCAGCAGTGAAACGGCGGGCAGGGGCTACGAGCAGTACTTC	CASSETAGRGYEQYF
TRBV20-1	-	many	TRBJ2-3	TGCAGTGCTAGGGGGAGTGCGGTGGGAGTTATCACAGATACGCAGTATTTT	CSARGSAVGVITDTQYF
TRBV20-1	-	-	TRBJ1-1	TGCAGTGCTAGCAACGCATGGGACGCTGAAGCTTTCTTT	CSASNAWDAEAFF
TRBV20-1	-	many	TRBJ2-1	TGCAGTGCTAGTCCGGGACCCAATGAGCAGTTCTTC	CSASPGPNEQFF
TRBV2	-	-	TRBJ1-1	TGTGCCAGCAGTGAAGTCTGGAAAACTGAAGCTTTCTTT	CASSEVWKTEAFF
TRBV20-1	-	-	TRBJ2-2	TGCAGTGCTAGAGGTGTGGAGGGAAAGAACACCGGGGAGCTGTTTTTT	CSARGVEGKNTGELFF
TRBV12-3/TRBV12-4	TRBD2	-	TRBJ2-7	TGTGCCAGTAGTCGTGGGACTAGCGGGGCGTCTCCCTACGAGCAGTACTTC	CASSRGTSGASPYEQYF
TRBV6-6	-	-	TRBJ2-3	TGTGCCAGCAGCTCAGGGGTCCCAGATACGCAGTATTTT	CASSSGVPDTQYF
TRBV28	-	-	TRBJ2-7	TGTGCCAGCCGGGGGTTCTCCTACAATGAGCAGTACTTC	CASRGFSYNEQYF
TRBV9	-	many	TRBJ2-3	TGTGCCAGCAGCGTAGGGCTAGCGAGTACAGATACGCAGTATTTT	CASSVGLASTDTQYF
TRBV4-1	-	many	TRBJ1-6	TGCGCCAGCAGCCAAGAGAGGGGGAATTCACCCCTCCACTTT	CASSQERGNSPLHF
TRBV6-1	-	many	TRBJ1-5	TGTGCCAGCAGCACGGGGAGGGGAGGCAATCAGCCCCAGCATTTT	CASSTGRGGNQPQHF
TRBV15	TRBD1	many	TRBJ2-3	TGTGCCACCAGCAGACGGACAGGGCACACAGATACGCAGTATTTT	CATSRRTGHTDTQYF
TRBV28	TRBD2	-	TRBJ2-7	TGTGCCAGTAGAATGTTGTCTAGCGGGACCTCCTACGAGCAGTACTTC	CASRMLSSGTSYEQYF
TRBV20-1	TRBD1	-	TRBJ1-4	TGCAGTGCTAGGGAAACAGGGGTGCGAGGTGAAAAACTGTTTTTT	CSARETGVRGEKLFF
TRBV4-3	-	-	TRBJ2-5	TGCGCCAGCAGCCAAGCTAGGGGGGCGTTAGAGACCCAGTACTTC	CASSQARGALETQYF
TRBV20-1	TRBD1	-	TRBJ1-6	TGCAGTGCTTTAGAACCGGGACAGCTGAATTCACCCCTCCACTTT	CSALEPGQLNSPLHF